This TCR beta chain appears in the sequencing data of a study of shared clonotypes between healthy human individuals. Study information: A couple of women and three men aged 18 to 49 made up the donors. Researchers assigned three CD4 naive, three CD4 memory, two CD8 naive and one CD8 memory plate to each donor.

Naive CD8 cells comprised CD45RO-negative, CCR7-positively selected cells, excluding terminally differentiated effector memory CD45RA+ cells. Each donor was a Caucasian adult residing in Nashville, Tennessee. Libraries were prepared by immunoSEQ multiplex PCR; TCRdb keeps only in-frame clonotypes and omits some of them. This repertoire shows more than 2 million clones, around 95% found once; its top ten account for about 1.7%. CDR1 is SGHRS and CDR2 is YFSETQ in the germline V gene. CDR3 size: 16 residues. Trimming pared 0 bases from V and 4 bases from J, leaving 11 bases between. This clone appeared a single time.

The genes are TRBV5-1 and TRBJ2-6, with TRBD2 as a possible D gene (6 bases). The receptor was isolated from a man aged 18-30 years in good health. Some clones in this sample may be carry-over from other donors' samples. Sequences were obtained from naive CD8+ T cells from PBMCs. The CDR3 DNA sequence: TGCGCCAGCAGCTTGGGTCGGAGGGAGGGGGCCAACGTCCTGACTTTC. It codes for CASSLGRREGANVLTF.